A selection of T cell receptor beta chains follows, all from one sample in a study of shared clonotypes between healthy human individuals. Repertoires were generated with immunoSEQ multiplex PCR, while TCRdb's copy carries only in-frame clones and drops some. The data hold about 480,000 clones, with about 75% observed a single time. Source material: PBMCs. These receptors originate from a woman aged 40 to 50 in good health. Some clones in this sample may be carry-over from other donors' samples. CDR3s include the opening cysteine and the closing phenylalanine or tryptophan. Fields, in order: J gene, V gene, clone size, D gene, CDR3 length, CDR3 protein, CDR3 DNA. A D gene is named only where the DNA matches it firmly. Size is omitted from some rows. Given values are once, few, many or a class for expanded clones.

TRBJ2-1	TRBV28	NA	NA	14	CASSDFSSYNEQFF	TGTGCCAGCAGTGATTTTAGCTCCTACAATGAGCAGTTCTTC
TRBJ2-3	TRBV5-1	NA	NA	17	CASSLGWGGLTTDTQYF	TGCGCCAGCAGCTTGGGGTGGGGCGGCCTCACCACAGATACGCAGTATTTT
TRBJ2-5	TRBV7-7	NA	NA	15	CASSSTPSGEETQYF	TGTGCCAGCAGCTCAACCCCTTCTGGAGAAGAGACCCAGTACTTC
TRBJ2-7	TRBV7-8	NA	TRBD2	15	CASSLGASGRDEQYF	TGTGCCAGCAGCTTAGGAGCTAGCGGCCGGGACGAGCAGTACTTC
TRBJ2-7	TRBV28	NA	NA	13	CASSLPGAYEQYF	TGTGCCAGCAGTTTACCTGGTGCCTACGAGCAGTACTTC
TRBJ2-7	TRBV28	NA	NA	11	CASRRAYEQYF	TGTGCCAGTAGGAGGGCCTACGAGCAGTACTTC
TRBJ2-5	TRBV15	NA	TRBD2	17	CATSRPGLAGGPETQYF	TGTGCCACCAGCAGGCCGGGACTAGCGGGAGGGCCGGAGACCCAGTACTTC
TRBJ1-2	TRBV14	NA	NA	13	CASSPRARGGYTF	TGTGCCAGCAGCCCCCGGGCCAGAGGTGGCTACACCTTC
TRBJ1-5	TRBV5-5	NA	NA	14	CASSLAASNQPQHF	TGTGCCAGCAGCTTGGCGGCTAGCAATCAGCCCCAGCATTTT
TRBJ2-3	TRBV7-3	once	NA	14	CASSFGLAADTQYF	TGTGCCAGCAGTTTCGGGCTAGCAGCAGATACGCAGTATTTT
TRBJ2-1	TRBV14	NA	NA	12	CASSRGTSPVFF	TGTGCCAGCAGCCGAGGAACTAGTCCGGTGTTCTTC
TRBJ2-5	TRBV27	NA	TRBD2	16	CASSLRLAGYQETQYF	TGTGCCAGCAGTTTACGACTAGCGGGGTACCAAGAGACCCAGTACTTC
TRBJ1-6	TRBV2	NA	NA	16	CASRPTTGFSSSPLHF	TGTGCCAGCAGGCCCACCACAGGGTTTAGTAGTTCACCCCTCCACTTT
TRBJ2-1	TRBV5-1	NA	TRBD2	17	CASSLEPSGYSYNEQFF	TGCGCCAGCAGCTTGGAGCCTAGCGGATATTCCTACAATGAGCAGTTCTTC
TRBJ2-5	TRBV5-1	once	TRBD2	15	CASSLYSGFQETQYF	TGCGCCAGCAGCTTATATAGCGGGTTCCAAGAGACCCAGTACTTC
TRBJ1-1	TRBV11-2	NA	NA	14	CASSLVLGGTEAFF	TGTGCCAGCAGCTTAGTTCTGGGGGGCACTGAAGCTTTCTTT
TRBJ2-7	TRBV28	NA	NA	13	CAIKTPTNYEQYF	TGTGCCATCAAAACTCCAACGAATTACGAGCAGTACTTC
TRBJ2-7	TRBV28	NA	NA	17	CASSSPAQAGHSYEQYF	TGTGCCAGCAGTTCCCCCGCCCAAGCTGGGCACTCCTACGAGCAGTACTTC
TRBJ2-1	TRBV7-3	NA	NA	16	CASSTLGFGSYNEQFF	TGTGCCAGCAGCACCTTGGGGTTCGGATCCTACAATGAGCAGTTCTTC
TRBJ1-1	TRBV29-1	NA	TRBD1	16	CSVEDLGRQGGTEAFF	TGCAGCGTTGAAGATCTGGGTAGACAGGGGGGCACTGAAGCTTTCTTT
TRBJ2-7	TRBV6-5	NA	NA	14	CASSPLGQGYEQYF	TGTGCCAGCAGTCCCCTGGGGCAGGGTTACGAGCAGTACTTC
TRBJ2-7	TRBV7-2	NA	NA	16	CASSLQGNRLGGEQYF	TGTGCCAGCAGCTTACAAGGCAATAGGTTGGGCGGCGAGCAGTACTTC
TRBJ2-3	TRBV28	NA	TRBD2	18	CASSLRTSGRRGTDTQYF	TGTGCCAGCAGTTTGAGGACTAGCGGGAGGAGGGGCACAGATACGCAGTATTTT
TRBJ2-3	TRBV9	NA	TRBD2	16	CASSVLAGGVTDTQYF	TGTGCCAGCAGCGTATTAGCGGGAGGGGTCACAGATACGCAGTATTTT
TRBJ1-2	TRBV18	NA	TRBD1	15	CASSPPGRGYYGYTF	TGTGCCAGCTCACCACCGGGCAGGGGGTACTATGGCTACACCTTC
TRBJ2-7	TRBV5-4	NA	TRBD2	16	CASSPTGTSGMPEQYF	TGTGCCAGCAGCCCGACCGGGACTAGCGGGATGCCCGAGCAGTACTTC
TRBJ2-2	TRBV7-9	NA	NA	13	CASSLAGAGELFF	TGTGCCAGCAGCTTAGCAGGGGCCGGGGAGCTGTTTTTT
TRBJ2-3	TRBV7-9	once	TRBD2	15	CASRSDSGRSDTQYF	TGTGCCAGCAGGAGCGATAGCGGGAGATCCGATACGCAGTATTTT
TRBJ2-2	TRBV6-4	NA	NA	14	CASSPQPDSGELFF	TGTGCCAGCAGTCCCCAGCCCGACAGCGGGGAGCTGTTTTTT
TRBJ1-2	TRBV5-1	NA	TRBD1	15	CASRAGTAYEGGYTF	TGCGCCAGCAGGGCCGGGACAGCCTACGAGGGAGGCTACACCTTC
TRBJ2-7	TRBV4-1	NA	NA	11	CASSQEDVRDF	TGCGCCAGCAGCCAAGAAGATGTCAGAGACTTC
TRBJ2-5	TRBV11-3	NA	NA	16	CASSLGSERHIETQYF	TGTGCCAGCAGCTTAGGATCTGAGCGGCACATAGAGACCCAGTACTTC
TRBJ2-1	TRBV9	NA	NA	15	CASSVVGTPYNEQFF	TGTGCCAGCAGCGTAGTAGGGACGCCATACAATGAGCAGTTCTTC
TRBJ2-7	TRBV11-2	NA	TRBD2	15	CASRNGTSGLYEQYF	TGTGCCAGCAGAAACGGGACTAGCGGCCTCTACGAGCAGTACTTC
TRBJ2-6	TRBV6-4	NA	NA	16	CASSDSTVSGANVLTF	TGTGCCAGCAGTGACTCGACGGTTTCTGGGGCCAACGTCCTGACTTTC
TRBJ1-2	TRBV4-3	NA	TRBD1	15	CASSQEGTGAGGYTF	TGCGCCAGCAGCCAAGAAGGGACAGGGGCAGGCGGCTACACCTTC
TRBJ2-7	TRBV28	NA	NA	12	CASKESKYEQYF	TGTGCCAGCAAGGAAAGCAAGTACGAGCAGTACTTC
TRBJ2-3	TRBV5-1	NA	TRBD2	14	CASRPSGTTDTQYF	TGCGCCAGCAGGCCTAGCGGGACCACAGATACGCAGTATTTT
TRBJ2-3	TRBV19	few	TRBD1	14	CASGVGQATDTQYF	TGTGCCAGCGGGGTTGGACAGGCCACAGATACGCAGTATTTT
TRBJ2-2	TRBV6-4	NA	TRBD2	15	CASSPTSGATGELFF	TGTGCCAGCAGTCCAACTAGCGGTGCCACCGGGGAGCTGTTTTTT
TRBJ1-5	TRBV19	NA	NA	13	CASSIREDQPQHF	TGTGCCAGTAGTATTAGGGAGGATCAGCCCCAGCATTTT
TRBJ1-5	TRBV6-6	NA	NA	14	CASSYSESNQPQHF	TGTGCCAGCAGTTACTCAGAAAGCAATCAGCCCCAGCATTTT
TRBJ2-2	TRBV11-2	few	NA	14	CASSLLGGGGELFF	TGTGCCAGCAGCCTACTGGGGGGTGGCGGGGAGCTGTTTTTT
TRBJ1-2	TRBV27	NA	NA	15	CASSFLQGPTYGYTF	TGTGCCAGCAGTTTCTTACAGGGTCCAACCTATGGCTACACCTTC
TRBJ1-1	TRBV7-8	NA	NA	14	CASSLGLGYTEAFF	TGTGCCAGCAGCTTAGGCTTGGGTTACACTGAAGCTTTCTTT
TRBJ2-7	TRBV27	NA	TRBD1	14	CASSFQGAYGEQYF	TGTGCCAGCAGTTTTCAGGGGGCATATGGTGAGCAGTACTTC
TRBJ2-5	TRBV10-2	NA	NA	11	CASSLQETQYF	TGCGCCAGTTCGCTCCAAGAGACCCAGTACTTC
TRBJ2-1	TRBV6-6	NA	NA	12	CASSYVYNEQFF	TGTGCCAGCAGTTACGTATACAATGAGCAGTTCTTC
TRBJ1-1	TRBV28	NA	NA	16	CASRTILVRGNTEAFF	TGTGCCAGCAGAACGATATTAGTCAGGGGGAACACTGAAGCTTTCTTT
TRBJ2-1	TRBV29-1	NA	TRBD2	14	CSVEPSGHLDEQFF	TGCAGCGTTGAACCTAGCGGGCATCTCGATGAGCAGTTCTTC
TRBJ1-5	TRBV5-8	NA	NA	13	CASSLQEEQPQHF	TGTGCCAGCAGCTTACAAGAAGAGCAGCCCCAGCATTTT
TRBJ2-7	TRBV27	NA	NA	13	CASRPIVGTQKYF	TGTGCCAGCAGACCTATCGTAGGGACACAGAAGTACTTC
TRBJ1-1	TRBV5-6	NA	TRBD1	14	CASRLQGAGTEAFF	TGTGCCAGCAGATTACAGGGGGCAGGCACTGAAGCTTTCTTT
TRBJ1-5	TRBV10-3	NA	NA	17	CAISESTAGGGNQPQHF	TGTGCCATCAGTGAGTCGACCGCAGGCGGCGGCAATCAGCCCCAGCATTTT
TRBJ2-3	TRBV5-1	NA	TRBD1	13	CASRDSVADTQYF	TGCGCCAGCCGGGACAGCGTAGCAGATACGCAGTATTTT
TRBJ2-2	TRBV5-1	NA	NA	14	CASSQDSHAGELFF	TGCGCCAGCAGCCAGGACAGTCACGCCGGGGAGCTGTTTTTT
TRBJ2-7	TRBV27	once	NA	14	CASRRDSLSYEQYF	TGTGCCAGCAGGCGGGACAGCCTCTCCTACGAGCAGTACTTC
TRBJ2-6	TRBV7-9	NA	NA	15	CASRRTASGANVLTF	TGTGCCAGCAGACGGACGGCTTCTGGGGCCAACGTCCTGACTTTC
TRBJ2-3	TRBV30	NA	TRBD2	15	CAWSRWEGVVDTQYF	TGTGCCTGGAGTCGGTGGGAGGGAGTGGTAGATACGCAGTATTTT
TRBJ1-1	TRBV9	NA	NA	14	CASSFGTLNTEAFF	TGTGCCAGCAGCTTCGGGACATTGAACACTGAAGCTTTCTTT